This is a list of T cell receptor beta chains from one sample in a study of human T cells and chemical hapten exposure. A single record per CDR3 protein comes from TCRdb applying MiXCR to the RACE reads. Here the sample spans about 110,000 distinct CDR3 sequences, 9.2% being singletons. The input for sequencing was whole blood, taken in connection with sensitization to the hapten diphenylcyclopropenone (DPC). The receptors were sampled from a woman in her forties with alopecia areata. Some clones in this sample may be carry-over from other donors' samples. Each CDR3 is given with its conserved first and last residue. The D gene is left open where the match is weak. Size is omitted from some rows. Given values are once, few, many or a class for expanded clones.

>NA|TRBV19|TRBJ1-1|14|NA
CASTARLANTEAFF
TGTGCCAGTACCGCAAGGTTGGCGAACACTGAAGCTTTCTTT
>TRBD1|TRBV27|TRBJ1-5|14|many
CASSLGQGIGPQHF
TGTGCCAGCAGCCTCGGACAGGGCATAGGGCCCCAGCATTTT
>TRBD1|TRBV6-2/TRBV6-3|TRBJ2-2|16|many
CASSRGGAANTGELFF
TGTGCCAGCAGTCGAGGGGGCGCTGCGAACACCGGGGAGCTGTTTTTT
>NA|TRBV6-2/TRBV6-3|TRBJ2-3|12|many
CASSYQLSTQYF
TGTGCCAGCAGCTACCAGCTTTCAACGCAGTATTTT
>NA|TRBV11-2|TRBJ2-1|15|few
CASSSVRGPYNEQFF
TGTGCCAGCAGCTCGGTGAGGGGACCCTACAATGAGCAGTTCTTC
>NA|TRBV7-8|TRBJ2-7|13|many
CASTPGSSYEQYF
TGTGCCAGCACCCCAGGGAGCTCCTACGAGCAGTACTTC
>NA|TRBV20-1|TRBJ1-6|14|many
CSARRGVKNSPLHF
TGCAGTGCTAGGAGGGGGGTTAAAAATTCACCCCTCCACTTT
>NA|TRBV6-2/TRBV6-3|TRBJ1-5|15|many
CASTAAGVRNQPQHF
TGTGCCAGCACCGCGGCAGGGGTAAGAAATCAGCCCCAGCATTTT
>TRBD1|TRBV10-3|TRBJ2-1|18|few
CAISEPQGRPGQGLGQFF
TGTGCCATCAGTGAGCCACAAGGGAGACCGGGACAGGGATTAGGGCAGTTCTTC
>TRBD1|TRBV29-1|TRBJ1-1|12|NA
CSVGQGNTEAFF
TGCAGCGTTGGACAGGGGAACACTGAAGCTTTCTTT
>NA|TRBV4-2|TRBJ2-7|16|few
CASSQESEGRIYEQYF
TGTGCCAGCAGCCAAGAATCCGAGGGCCGGATCTACGAGCAGTACTTC
>NA|TRBV7-2|TRBJ1-1|13|few
CASSLGTNTEAFF
TGTGCCAGCAGCTTAGGGACCAACACTGAAGCTTTCTTT
>NA|TRBV7-2|TRBJ2-4|13|NA
CASSLGGADIQYF
TGTGCCAGCAGCTTAGGAGGGGCGGACATTCAGTACTTC
>NA|TRBV14|TRBJ1-5|14|many
CASSQGALGQPQHF
TGTGCCAGCAGCCAAGGGGCATTAGGTCAGCCCCAGCATTTT
>TRBD1|TRBV7-9|TRBJ1-5|14|NA
CASSSGQLIQPQHF
TGTGCCAGCAGCTCGGGACAGTTGATTCAGCCCCAGCATTTT
>NA|TRBV4-3|TRBJ1-3|15|many
CASSPGRGSGNTIYF
TGCGCCAGCAGCCCAGGGCGTGGCTCTGGAAACACCATATATTTT
>TRBD1|TRBV5-1|TRBJ2-3|14|few
CASSSGTGGDTQYF
TGCGCCAGCAGCTCCGGGACAGGGGGCGATACGCAGTATTTT
>NA|TRBV7-9|TRBJ2-2|14|few
CASRPGLNTGELFF
TGTGCCAGCAGACCGGGACTGAACACCGGGGAGCTGTTTTTT
>NA|TRBV19|TRBJ2-7|12|few
CASSTGHLEQYF
TGTGCCAGTAGCACCGGACATTTAGAGCAGTACTTC
>NA|TRBV6-5|TRBJ1-3|13|many
CASSYSVGNTIYF
TGTGCCAGCAGTTACTCCGTTGGAAACACCATATATTTT
>TRBD2|TRBV11-2|TRBJ2-7|15|NA
CASSLDARLATEQYF
TGTGCCAGCAGCTTAGATGCTAGACTAGCAACAGAGCAGTACTTC